This T cell receptor (beta chain) was documented in a study of blood T cell repertoires in COVID-19. Overall study: Acute-phase and convalescent COVID-19 samples originated in the United States, Italy and Spain.

Participants spanned ages about 18 to 89 years and resided in about two dozen US areas. Original handling: Counts of nucleated cells, estimated from reference gene primer amplification, were obtained. The data were produced by immunoSEQ multiplex PCR, yet TCRdb's version contains in-frame clones alone and is incomplete. V and J calls and clone size come straight from that table; D and trimming were deduced from the DNA. This sample has 260,000 or so clones; roughly 88% occur once, and the top ten carry over 1%. Looked up from germline, CDR1 is SGHKS and CDR2 is YYEKEE (reference sequence). The germline V and J ends were trimmed by 4 bases and 1 base, with 14 bases remaining between them. This CDR3 is built from 15 residues.

The chain employs TRBV5-5 and TRBJ1-1, with D perhaps matching TRBD1 (6 bases). This clonotype originated in a middle-aged woman with acute COVID-19. The sample comprised PBMCs or T cells enriched from blood (not recorded which). CDR3 residues: CASSPMGQGNTEAFF. The CDR3 bases are TGTGCCAGCAGCCCGATGGGACAAGGGAACACTGAAGCTTTCTTT.